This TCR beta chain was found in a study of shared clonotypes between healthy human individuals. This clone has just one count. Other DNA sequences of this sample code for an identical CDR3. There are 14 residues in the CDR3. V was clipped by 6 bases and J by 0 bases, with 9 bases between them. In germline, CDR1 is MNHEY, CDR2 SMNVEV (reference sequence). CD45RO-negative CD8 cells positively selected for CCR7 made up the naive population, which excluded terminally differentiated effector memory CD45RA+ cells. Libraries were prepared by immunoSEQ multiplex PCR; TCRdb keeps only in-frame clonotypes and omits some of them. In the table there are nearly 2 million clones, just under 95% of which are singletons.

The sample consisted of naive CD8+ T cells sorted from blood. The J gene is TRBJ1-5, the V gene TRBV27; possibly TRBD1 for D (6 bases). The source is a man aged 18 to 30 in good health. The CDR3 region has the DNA TGTGCCAGCAGAGGGGGTGGTAGCAATCAGCCCCAGCATTTT. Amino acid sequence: CASRGGGSNQPQHF.